The 10 T cell receptor beta chains given below trace back to one sample, sequenced in a study of shared T cell receptors in the human thymus. Libraries were prepared by immunoSEQ multiplex PCR; TCRdb keeps only in-frame clonotypes and omits some of them. The sample has about 660,000 clones, approximately 90% seen once. These data were also reused for a study on human thymus T cells.

The sequenced sample was thymocytes. The receptors were sampled from a boy under two years old with a congenital heart defect.

V is TRBV4-3 and J is TRBJ2-7; tentatively, D is TRBD2 (5 bases). The CDR3 is 17 residues long. V was trimmed by 0 bases and J by 1 base, leaving 16 bases between them. CDR1 LGHNA and CDR2 YSLEER come from the germline V gene. CDR3 in DNA: TGCGCCAGCAGCCAAGAGCATCCTTTAGCGTATTCCTACGAGCAGTACTTC. It yields the protein CASSQEHPLAYSYEQYF.

CDR3 coding DNA: TGTGCCAGCAGCAAAGTCGAGCTAGCGGGAGTGGCGTACGAGCAGTACTTC. Amino acids: CASSKVELAGVAYEQYF. V usage is TRBV21-1 and J usage is TRBJ2-7; TRBD2, the D gene given by the table, was not confirmed from the DNA. TRBV21-1 represents a pseudogene. CDR3 size: 17 residues.

The chain employs TRBV27 and TRBJ1-6, with 7 bases aligning to TRBD1. The CDR3 sequence is 16 residues long. From germline, CDR1 is MNHEY and CDR2 SMNVEV (reference sequence). V was pared by 5 bases and J by 7 bases, with 11 bases of the junction left unmatched. The CDR3 bases are TGTGCCAGCAGTGGCGAGACAGCAGGGGGGAATTCACCCCTCCACTTT. It yields the protein CASSGETAGGNSPLHF.

The chain uses TRBV2 and TRBJ1-1; TRBD1 might be the D (5 bases). Germline CDR1 is SNHLY and CDR2 is FYNNEI. The CDR3 is 15 residues long. The ends were cut back, 1 base at V and 0 bases at J, with 9 bases in the middle. The CDR3 nucleotides are TGTGCCAGCAGTGAAGAAGCAGGGATGAACACTGAAGCTTTCTTT. This sequence encodes CASSEEAGMNTEAFF.

The CDR3 DNA is TGTGCCTGGACCGACAAGGCGCCAACTGAGCAGTTCTTC. This gives the protein CAWTDKAPTEQFF. J is TRBJ2-1 and V is TRBV30, with D uncertain. The V gene's germline CDR1 is GTSNPN and CDR2 SVGIG (reference sequence). The CDR3 extends over 13 amino acids. The V and J ends lost 4 bases and 9 bases respectively, with 16 bases between them.

The gene calls are TRBV5-1 and TRBJ2-1, with 7 bases matching TRBD2. Germline V gives CDR1 SGHRS, CDR2 YFSETQ. The CDR3 spans 16 residues. V shed 4 bases and J 2 bases; nucleotides not matched to a gene: 9. CDR3 in amino acids: CASSPGSGKAYNEQFF. In DNA form, the CDR3 reads TGCGCCAGCAGCCCCGGGAGCGGGAAAGCCTACAATGAGCAGTTCTTC. Drawing the rest from reference TRBV5-1 and TRBJ2-1, the complete variable domain is KAGVTQTPRYLIKTRGQQVTLSCSPISGHRSVSWYQQTPGQGLQFLFEYFSETQRNKGNFPGRFSGRQFSNSRSEMNVSTLELGDSALYLCASSPGSGKAYNEQFFGPGTRLTVL.

The chain recombines TRBV11-1 with TRBJ1-3; 7 bases match TRBD1. V dropped 0 bases and J dropped 3; count of bases not matched to a gene: 2. This CDR3 contains 15 residues. CDR1 is SGHAT, CDR2 FQDESV, per germline (reference sequence). CDR3 region: CASSLAGTVGNTIYF. The DNA for the CDR3 is TGTGCCAGCAGCTTAGCGGGGACAGTTGGAAACACCATATATTTT.

V is TRBV7-3 and J is TRBJ2-3, with a weak D call TRBD2 (5 bases). Trimming removed 5 bases from V and 4 bases from J, with 19 bases in between. Germline V CDR1 and CDR2: SGHTA, FQGTGA. This CDR3 is built from 16 residues. CDR3 DNA sequence: TGTGCCAGCAGCCAGACCCCACTAGTAGACCCAGATACGCAGTATTTT. This encodes CASSQTPLVDPDTQYF. The full variable domain, its missing parts supplied by reference TRBV7-3 and TRBJ2-3, is GAGVSQTPSNKVTEKGKYVELRCDPISGHTALYWYRQSLGQGPEFLIYFQGTGAADDSGLPNDRFFAVRPEGSVSTLKIQRTERGDSAVYLCASSQTPLVDPDTQYFGPGTRLTVL.

CDR3 in DNA: TGTGCCAGCAGTTTCCGGGACAGGGACACCGGGGAGCTGTTTTTT. Its protein is CASSFRDRDTGELFF. The genes are TRBV7-9 and TRBJ2-2; TRBD1 matches at 9 bases. The CDR3 sequence is 15 residues long. Germline V gene sequence: CDR1 SEHNR, CDR2 FQNEAQ (reference sequence). V shed 6 bases and J 3 bases; nucleotides not matched to a gene: 5.

This rearrangement joins TRBV4-1 to TRBJ2-7; tentatively, D is TRBD2 (5 bases). Germline CDR1 and CDR2: MGHRA and YSYEKL. This CDR3 spans 14 amino acids. V lost 1 base, J lost 2 bases, and 9 bases lay in between. The CDR3 DNA reads TGCGCCAGCAGCCAAGTCCTAGCCCCCTACGAGCAGTACTTC. Its translation is CASSQVLAPYEQYF.